This T cell receptor (beta chain) was captured by sequencing in a study of cytomegalovirus exposure and HLA in healthy donors. Findings and limits, study-wide: It was reported that TCR beta sequences correctly inferred the HLA-A and HLA-B alleles for most subjects. Excluded: some indistinguishable V segments such as TRBV6-2 and TRBV6-3. Earlier analysis found most TCR beta V segments productive about 87% or about 30% of the time.

Trimming removed 2 bases from V and 2 bases from J; junction bases left unmatched: 4. This CDR3 spans 15 amino acids. From germline, CDR1 is SGHRS and CDR2 YFSETQ. The PCR was carried out with 60 Vbeta primers and 13 Jbeta primers. Method: immunoSEQ multiplex PCR; TCRdb's copy keeps in-frame clones and lacks some. The sample shows 200,000 to 250,000 clones, approximately 81% of them seen only once. With respect to this clone: Antigen: not known.

This clonotype originated in a woman aged 55-70 years in good health and CMV-seropositive. The V and J genes are TRBV5-1 and TRBJ2-1; 7 bases line up with TRBD1. The sequenced material came from PBMCs. The CDR3 loop reads CASSFEGAAYNEQFF. CDR3 DNA: TGCGCCAGCAGCTTCGAGGGGGCGGCCTACAATGAGCAGTTCTTC.